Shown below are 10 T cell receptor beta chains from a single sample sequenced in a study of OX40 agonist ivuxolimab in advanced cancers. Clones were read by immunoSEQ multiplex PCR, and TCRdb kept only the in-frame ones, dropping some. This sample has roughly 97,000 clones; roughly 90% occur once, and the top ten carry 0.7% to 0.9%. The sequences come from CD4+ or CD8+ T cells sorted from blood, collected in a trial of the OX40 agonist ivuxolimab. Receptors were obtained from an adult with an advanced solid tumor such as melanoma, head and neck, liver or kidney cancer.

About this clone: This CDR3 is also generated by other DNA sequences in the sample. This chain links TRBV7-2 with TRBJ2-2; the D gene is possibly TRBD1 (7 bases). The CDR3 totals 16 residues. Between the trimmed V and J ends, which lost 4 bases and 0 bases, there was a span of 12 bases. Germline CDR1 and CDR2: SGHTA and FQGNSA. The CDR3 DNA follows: TGTGCCAGCAGCTCCTTCAGGGGGGCGAACACCGGGGAGCTGTTTTTT. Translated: CASSSFRGANTGELFF.

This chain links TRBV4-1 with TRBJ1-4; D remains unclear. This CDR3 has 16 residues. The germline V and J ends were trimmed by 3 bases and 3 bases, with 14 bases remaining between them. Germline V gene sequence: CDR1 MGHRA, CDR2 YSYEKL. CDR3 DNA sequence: TGCGCCAGCAGCCAGACTACGGGTTTAGCTAATGAAAAACTGTTTTTT. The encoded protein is CASSQTTGLANEKLFF.

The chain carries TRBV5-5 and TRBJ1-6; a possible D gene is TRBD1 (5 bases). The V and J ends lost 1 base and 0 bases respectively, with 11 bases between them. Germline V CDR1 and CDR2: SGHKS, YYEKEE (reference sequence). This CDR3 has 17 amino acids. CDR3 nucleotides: TGTGCCAGCAGCTTGCGAAGGGGAACCTCCTATAATTCACCCCTCCACTTT. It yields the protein CASSLRRGTSYNSPLHF.

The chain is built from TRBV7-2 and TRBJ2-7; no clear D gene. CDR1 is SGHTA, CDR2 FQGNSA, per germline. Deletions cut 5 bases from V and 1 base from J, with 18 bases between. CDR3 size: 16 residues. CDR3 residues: CASSERSLYLSYEQYF. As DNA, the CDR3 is TGTGCCAGCAGCGAACGGTCACTATACCTTTCCTACGAGCAGTACTTC.

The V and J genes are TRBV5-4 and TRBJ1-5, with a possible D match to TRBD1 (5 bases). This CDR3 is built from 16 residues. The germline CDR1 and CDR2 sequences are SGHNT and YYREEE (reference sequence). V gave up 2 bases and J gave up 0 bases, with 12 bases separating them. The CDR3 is CASSFGGKYSNQPQHF. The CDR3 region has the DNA TGTGCCAGCAGCTTCGGGGGAAAGTATAGCAATCAGCCCCAGCATTTT.

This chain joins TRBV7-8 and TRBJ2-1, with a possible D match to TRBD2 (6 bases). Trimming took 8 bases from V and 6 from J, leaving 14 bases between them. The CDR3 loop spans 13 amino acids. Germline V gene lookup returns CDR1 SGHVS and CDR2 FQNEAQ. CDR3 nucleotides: TGTGCCAGCTCCCTAGCGAGGGGCAATGAGCAGTTCTTC. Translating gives CASSLARGNEQFF.

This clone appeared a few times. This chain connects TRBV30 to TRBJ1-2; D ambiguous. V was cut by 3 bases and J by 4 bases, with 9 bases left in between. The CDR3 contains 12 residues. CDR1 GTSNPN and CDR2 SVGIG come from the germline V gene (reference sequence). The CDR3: CAWSDRFYGYTF. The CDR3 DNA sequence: TGTGCCTGGAGCGACCGGTTCTATGGCTACACCTTC.

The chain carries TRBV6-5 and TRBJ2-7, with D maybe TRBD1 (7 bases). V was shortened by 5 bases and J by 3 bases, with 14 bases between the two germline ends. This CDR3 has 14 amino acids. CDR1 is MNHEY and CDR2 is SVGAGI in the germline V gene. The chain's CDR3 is CASSNRQGGYEQYF. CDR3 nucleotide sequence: TGTGCCAGCAGTAACCGACAGGGAGGCTACGAGCAGTACTTC.

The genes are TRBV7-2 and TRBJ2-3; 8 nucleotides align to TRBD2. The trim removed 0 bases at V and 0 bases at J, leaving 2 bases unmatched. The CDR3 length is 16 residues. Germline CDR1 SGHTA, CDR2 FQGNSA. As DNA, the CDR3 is TGTGCCAGCAGCTTAGCAGGCGGGGGGAGCACAGATACGCAGTATTTT. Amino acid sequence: CASSLAGGGSTDTQYF.

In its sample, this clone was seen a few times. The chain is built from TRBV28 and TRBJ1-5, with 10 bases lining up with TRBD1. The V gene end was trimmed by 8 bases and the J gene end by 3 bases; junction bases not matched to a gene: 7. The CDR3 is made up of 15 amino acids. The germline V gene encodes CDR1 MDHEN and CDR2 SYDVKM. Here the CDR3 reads CASWGGTGDNQPQHF. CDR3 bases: TGTGCCAGCTGGGGCGGGACAGGGGACAATCAGCCCCAGCATTTT.